This T cell receptor (beta chain) was documented in a study of T cell repertoires and HLA-DP antigens. Study details: Sorted CD137+CD4+ samples averaged roughly 210 ng DNA; pre-culture CD4+ samples, 1,200 ng. Study-level points and caveats: Against both alloantigens, CD137+ clonality was similar, 0.35 to 0.45.

In the case of this clone: No antigen is known for it.

Germline loops: CDR1 LNHNV, CDR2 YYDKDF (reference sequence). With V trimmed by 5 bases and J by 0 bases, 10 bases remained unmatched. The CDR3 is made up of 18 amino acids. TCRdb's copy holds only in-frame clones and misses some; the assay was immunoSEQ multiplex PCR. The sample consists of approximately 110,000 clones, 90% to 95% of them appearing once. This TCR came from a woman under 30 in good health and CMV-seronegative. Sequenced sample: CD4+ T cells from PBMCs. This chain joins TRBV15 and TRBJ1-4; TRBD1 aligns across 9 bases. The CDR3 is CATSSSGQGTATNEKLFF. The CDR3 coding sequence is TGTGCCACCAGCTCCTCCGGACAGGGGACTGCAACTAATGAAAAACTGTTTTTT.